This record looks at one T cell receptor (beta chain) sequence and its context. This sample was included in a study of beta chain features in type 1 diabetes. Expressed TCRB transcripts were sequenced, since all the RNA that had been isolated was reverse transcribed. Produced via immunoSEQ multiplex PCR; TCRdb's table is partial and in-frame only. The sample has 400,000 to 450,000 clones, roughly 13% seen once. This CDR3 is built from 13 residues. The V and J ends lost 7 bases and 6 bases, in that order; junction bases with no gene match: 5. CDR1 and CDR2 (germline): SNHLY, FYNNEI. The receptor comes from a man aged 25-45 years in good health. The material sequenced was naive CD4+ T cells from blood. J is TRBJ1-5 and V is TRBV2; TRBD1 agrees at 8 bases. In nucleotides, the CDR3 is TGTGCCAGCAAGTCAGGGGGCGTTCAGCCCCAGCATTTT. This translates into CASKSGGVQPQHF.